This paragraph covers one T cell receptor beta chain sequence. This clonotype was seen many times. Its antigen is unknown. No base quality information exists; no much larger clone differs at one position. This record comes from a study of spatial heterogeneity in lung cancer (dated by TCRdb to about 2019). Notes on the research overall: The donors were about 65 patients from the lung TRACERx cohort who had early-stage, untreated non-small cell lung cancer. Nonsynonymous mutation counts, determined by whole-exome sequencing of tumor tissue, were related to TCR repertoire features. Follow-up PBMC samples were sequenced whenever available, with a median time to follow-up of roughly 22 months after resection. At surgery, both alpha and beta chains were TCR-sequenced in 200 to 250 tumor regions, fewer than 85 matched nontumor lung samples and some 60 PBMC samples. In non-small cell lung cancer, the study quantitatively compared TCR alpha and beta repertoires across several tumor regions, matched nontumor lung, and blood. In the raw uncorrected reads, each unique combination of TCR and UMI appeared on average more than ten times. Beta-chain transcripts were consistently detected in greater numbers than alpha-chain transcripts, which likely reflects a higher abundance of beta-chain transcripts.

Beyond this particular receptor, the publication reports: Confirming at a functional level the hypothesis that regional TCRs recognize regional mutations was considered to require additional single-cell paired TCR alpha and beta sequencing. Comparisons of baseline and follow-up blood repertoires included only 14 to 15 patients. Ubiquitous expanded tumor TCRs were found in blood more often at tumor resection than at routine follow-up.

The CDR3 runs 15 amino acids, cysteine and phenylalanine included. The read is trimmed to its CDR3 DNA, 45 bases read in frame from base 1. V is clipped by 0 bases and J by 5 bases, and the sequence between their germline boundaries is 14 bases long. CDR1 LGHDT and CDR2 YNNKEL were looked up in the germline V gene (reference sequence). The time point label, as the study defines it: blood at routine non-recurrence follow-up after resection. TCR sequencing used whole RNA extracted from tumor and nontumor lung tissue, or from cryopreserved PBMC samples, without cell sorting. Only patients with enough RNA available from two or more tumor regions were chosen for TCR sequencing. Library prep was done by 5' RACE. Sequencing was performed on a NextSeq 500. To allow correction of PCR and sequencing errors, the TCR library protocol tagged every TCR cDNA molecule with a unique molecular identifier. On the study's bioinformatics: TCR identification, UMI-based error correction and CDR3 extraction were all carried out with Decombinator tools. Expanded TCRs were defined as those above a frequency of 2 per 1,000, corresponding to the top 1% of the tumor frequency distribution. Each repertoire was subsampled 100 times to 5,000 TCRs, after which Renyi diversity was computed with the R vegan package. CDR3 similarity networks were constructed using string-kernel similarity of amino acid triplets, with links drawn between CDR3s whose pairwise similarity was above 0.82. TCRdb passed the public sequencing reads through fastp at Q25 and MiXCR, retaining productive beta sequences. One record per CDR3 amino acid sequence lists the most common genes and DNA. These V and J calls are TCRdb output, not the study's own analysis. The sample has 15,000 to 20,000 distinct CDR3 sequences on record, approximately 9.1% of them singletons. The top ten clones comprise 36% of the sample.

The chain links TRBV3-1 with TRBJ2-7; TRBD2 could be the D gene, as 5 bases match. The sequence was obtained from a female donor with early-stage non-small cell lung cancer. The sample consisted of PBMCs, taken at follow-up. The bases are TGTGCCAGCAGCCAAGATCTACGGGATAGGCACGAGCAGTACTTC. It translates to CASSQDLRDRHEQYF.